This TCR beta chain came from a study of blood T cell repertoires in COVID-19. Overall study: Samples representing acute and convalescent COVID-19 were sourced from the United States, Italy and Spain. The analysed material was cDNA or gDNA that came from T cells, B-cell-depleted T cells, or PBMCs.

With V trimmed by 1 base and J by 5 bases, 6 bases remained unmatched. Germline CDR1 is SGHRS and CDR2 is YFSETQ. The CDR3 has 15 amino acids. Original methodology: From reference gene primer amplification, estimates of nucleated cell counts were derived. Clones were read by immunoSEQ multiplex PCR, and TCRdb kept only the in-frame ones, dropping some. Clonal size and the V and J genes are those of that table, whereas D and trimming came from the DNA. The table records hundreds of thousands of clones, roughly 90% of them present only once. Sample: peripheral blood. This receptor was obtained from a young woman with active or convalescent COVID-19. The gene calls are TRBV5-1 and TRBJ2-7; TRBD2 matches 10 bases. This CDR3 reads CASSLFTSGTHEQYF. The CDR3 DNA sequence: TGCGCCAGCAGCTTGTTTACTAGCGGGACACACGAGCAGTACTTC.